Included here is one T cell receptor (beta chain) sequence, with context. Germline V lookup: CDR1 MGHRA, CDR2 YSYEKL. V shed 3 bases, J shed 4 bases, and the junction held 12 bases outside the gene matches. This CDR3 is built from 18 residues. RNA amounts of roughly 0.5 to 1 ug underwent reverse transcription with random hexamers. TCRdb independently ran MiXCR on the immunoSEQ multiplex PCR reads; one entry per CDR3 protein. The profile covers over 150,000 distinct CDR3 sequences, with 90% to 95% appearing a single time and 0.09% to 0.095% taken by the ten largest. The record originates from a study of CD8 T cells in Susac syndrome.

The receptor's source is a human donor with multiple sclerosis. The specimen sequenced was CD4+ T cells from PBMCs. This chain links TRBV4-1 with TRBJ2-2; 9 bases align to TRBD2. CDR3 sequence: CASSHLPTAGGVTGELFF. CDR3 bases: TGCGCCAGCAGCCATCTGCCCACAGCGGGGGGCGTCACCGGGGAGCTGTTTTTT.